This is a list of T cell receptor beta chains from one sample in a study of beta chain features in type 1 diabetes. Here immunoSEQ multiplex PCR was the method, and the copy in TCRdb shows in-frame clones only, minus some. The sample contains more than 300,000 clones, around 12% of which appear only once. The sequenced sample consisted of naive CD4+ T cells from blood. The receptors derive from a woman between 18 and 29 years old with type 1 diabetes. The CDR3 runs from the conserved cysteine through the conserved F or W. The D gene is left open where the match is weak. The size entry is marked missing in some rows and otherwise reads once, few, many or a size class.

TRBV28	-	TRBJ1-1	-	TGTGCCAGCAGGCGGGGTTCGCCCACTGAAGCTTTCTTT	CASRRGSPTEAFF
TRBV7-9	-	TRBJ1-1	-	TGTGCCAGCAGCTACCAAGACAGGAGTGGCACTGAAGCTTTCTTT	CASSYQDRSGTEAFF
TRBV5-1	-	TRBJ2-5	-	TGCGCCAGCAGCCTGACAACAACCGGCGGGGAGACCCAGTACTTC	CASSLTTTGGETQYF
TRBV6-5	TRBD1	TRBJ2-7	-	TGTGCCAGCAGTTTTGGACAGGGGACGTACGAGCAGTACTTC	CASSFGQGTYEQYF
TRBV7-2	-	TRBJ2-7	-	TGTGCCAGCAGCCCCTACTCCGAGCAGTACTTC	CASSPYSEQYF
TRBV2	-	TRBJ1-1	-	TGTGCCAGCAGTCAGGACAAGAACACTGAAGCTTTCTTT	CASSQDKNTEAFF
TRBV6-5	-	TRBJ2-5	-	TGTGCCAGCAGACAAACGGGCCAAGAGACCCAGTACTTC	CASRQTGQETQYF
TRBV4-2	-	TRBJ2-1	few	TGTGCCAGCAGCCCAGGAGGGTTAAACGACTACAATGAGCAGTTCTTC	CASSPGGLNDYNEQFF
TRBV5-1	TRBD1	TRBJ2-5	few	TGCGCCAGCAGCCCAGACAGGGAAGGGACCCAGTACTTC	CASSPDREGTQYF
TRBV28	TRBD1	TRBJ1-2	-	TGTGCCAGTATAGACAGGGGGGTCTATGGCTACACCTTC	CASIDRGVYGYTF
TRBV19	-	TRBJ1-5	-	TGTGCCAGTAACGTGGCGGGGACCGATCAGCCCCAGCATTTT	CASNVAGTDQPQHF
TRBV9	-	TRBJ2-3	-	TGTGCCAGCTCCCCCCGGGGGGACAGGAACACAGATACGCAGTATTTT	CASSPRGDRNTDTQYF
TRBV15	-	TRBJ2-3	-	TGTGCCACCAGCAGAGACAGGAGGTGGCTCACAGATACGCAGTATTTT	CATSRDRRWLTDTQYF
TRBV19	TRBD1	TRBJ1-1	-	TGTGCCAGTAGTAGACAGGGCCCTAACACTGAAGCTTTCTTT	CASSRQGPNTEAFF
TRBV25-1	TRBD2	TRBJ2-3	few	TGTGCCAGCAGTGAAAGTCTAGCGGGGACAGATACGCAGTATTTT	CASSESLAGTDTQYF
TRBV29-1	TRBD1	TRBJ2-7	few	TGCAGCGTTCGCCCCACCCAATCCCTTCGACAGGGGGGTAACGAGCAGTACTTC	CSVRPTQSLRQGGNEQYF
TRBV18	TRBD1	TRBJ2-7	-	TGTGCCAGCTCACCACGGACAGGGGGGTCCTACGAGCAGTACTTC	CASSPRTGGSYEQYF
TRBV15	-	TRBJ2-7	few	TGTGCCACCAGCGGGTCGGGGATGCGGGGGCGGACCTACGAGCAGTACTTC	CATSGSGMRGRTYEQYF
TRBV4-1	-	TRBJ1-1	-	TGCGCCAGCAGCCAAGCCACAGGTAGTCTGATTGGAGCTTTCTTT	CASSQATGSLIGAFF
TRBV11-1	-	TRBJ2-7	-	TGTGCCAGCAGCTTATGGCGGGGCGGCTACGAGCAGTACTTC	CASSLWRGGYEQYF
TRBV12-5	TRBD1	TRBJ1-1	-	TGTGCTAGTGGTCCCTACAACAAGACAGGGGCCATGAACACTGAAGCTTTCTTT	CASGPYNKTGAMNTEAFF
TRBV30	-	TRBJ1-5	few	TGTGCCTGGAGTGTAGCGGTTCAGCCCCAGCATTTT	CAWSVAVQPQHF
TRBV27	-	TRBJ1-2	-	TGTGCCAGCAGTCCAACAGGGTTTCGGTATGGCTACACCTTC	CASSPTGFRYGYTF
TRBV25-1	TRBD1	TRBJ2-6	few	TGTGCCAGCAGTGACGGACAGGCTAACTCTGGGGCCAACGTCCTGACTTTC	CASSDGQANSGANVLTF
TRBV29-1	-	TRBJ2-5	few	TGCAGCGTTGAAGACCAGGGAGAGACCCAGTACTTC	CSVEDQGETQYF
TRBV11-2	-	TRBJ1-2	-	TGTGCCAGCAGCCCCGACAGTTATGGCTACACCTTC	CASSPDSYGYTF